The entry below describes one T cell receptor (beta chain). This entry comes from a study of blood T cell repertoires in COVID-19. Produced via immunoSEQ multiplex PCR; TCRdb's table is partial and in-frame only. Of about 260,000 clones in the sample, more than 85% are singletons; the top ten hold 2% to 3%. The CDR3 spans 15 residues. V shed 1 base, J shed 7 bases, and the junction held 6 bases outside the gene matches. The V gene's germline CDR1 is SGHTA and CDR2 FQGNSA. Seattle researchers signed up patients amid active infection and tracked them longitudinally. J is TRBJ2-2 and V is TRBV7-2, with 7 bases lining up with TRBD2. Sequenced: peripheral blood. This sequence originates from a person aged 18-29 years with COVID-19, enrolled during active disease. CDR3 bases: TGTGCCAGCAGCTTAGATCCCGGGGACTACGGGGAGCTGTTTTTT. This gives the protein CASSLDPGDYGELFF.